The 27 T cell receptor beta chains below all came from one sample that was sequenced in a study of early T cells in non-severe SARS-CoV-2 infection. TCRdb called the 5' RACE reads again in MiXCR, with one record for every CDR3 protein. The table includes about 33,000 distinct CDR3 sequences, around 4.6% detected once. Input material: whole blood. These receptors were taken from an adult who was a healthcare worker with PCR-confirmed SARS-CoV-2 infection or an uninfected control (not recorded which).

This clonotype has ten or more counts. The chain recombines TRBV3-1 with TRBJ1-2; D is possibly TRBD1 (5 bases). CDR1 is LGHDT and CDR2 is YNNKEL in the germline V gene (reference sequence). V was clipped by 4 bases and J by 9 bases, with 15 bases between them. There are 13 residues in the CDR3. Here the CDR3 reads CASSPPQGQSYTF. CDR3 DNA sequence: TGTGCCAGCAGCCCGCCCCAGGGCCAGAGCTACACCTTC. Drawing the rest from reference TRBV3-1 and TRBJ1-2, the complete variable domain is DTAVSQTPKYLVTQMGNDKSIKCEQNLGHDTMYWYKQDSKKFLKIMFSYNNKELIINETVPNRFSPKSPDKAHLNLHINSLELGDSAVYFCASSPPQGQSYTFGSGTRLTVV.

This clonotype was seen at least ten times. The chain has TRBV7-7 and TRBJ2-2, with unresolved D. V was cut by 2 bases and J by 2 bases, with 6 bases left in between. This CDR3 has 14 residues. Per germline, CDR1 SSHAT and CDR2 FNYEAQ (reference sequence). The CDR3 region has the DNA TGTGCCAGCAGCTTAAATTCCAACACCGGGGAGCTGTTTTTT. Translated, it gives CASSLNSNTGELFF.

This clonotype was detected many times. The chain couples TRBV15 to TRBJ1-3; no firm D call. This CDR3 contains 14 residues. Per the germline V gene, CDR1 is LNHNV and CDR2 is YYDKDF (reference sequence). V gave up 5 bases and J gave up 8 bases, with 16 bases separating them. CDR3 sequence reads: CATSGARGEDTIYF. The CDR3 nucleotides are TGTGCCACCAGCGGAGCCCGGGGAGAGGACACCATATATTTT.

The chain couples TRBV5-1 to TRBJ2-2, with D maybe TRBD2 (6 bases). The germline V gene encodes CDR1 SGHRS and CDR2 YFSETQ. The CDR3 is 16 residues long. V lost 0 bases and J lost 3, with 12 bases in between. The CDR3, as DNA: TGCGCCAGCAGCTTGGAGGCCCCGGGGGACACCGGGGAGCTGTTTTTT. Translation: CASSLEAPGDTGELFF.

This clonotype was detected a few times. The V and J genes are TRBV20-1 and TRBJ2-3; 10 bases align to TRBD2. The CDR3 extends over 18 amino acids. Per germline, CDR1 DFQATT and CDR2 SNEGSKA (reference sequence). V lost 0 bases and J lost 2; bases outside the gene matches: 11. The CDR3 bases are TGCAGTGCTAGAGATCGCCTAGCGGGGGCCCTAATCACAGATACGCAGTATTTT. Translating it yields CSARDRLAGALITDTQYF.

The rearrangement uses TRBV29-1 and TRBJ2-2; D possibly matches TRBD1 or TRBD2 (5 bases each). V was shortened by 6 bases and J by 7 bases, with 12 bases between the two germline ends. The CDR3 is 12 amino acids. Germline lookup yields CDR1 SQVTM and CDR2 ANQGSEA. The DNA of the CDR3 is TGCAGCGTCGCGAGGGGAAACGGGGAGCTGTTTTTT. Amino acids: CSVARGNGELFF.

This clonotype occurred many times. The genes are TRBV11-2 and TRBJ2-7, with D perhaps TRBD2 (6 bases). Trimming left V 4 bases short and J 7 bases short, with 11 bases between. The CDR3 is made up of 12 amino acids. Per germline, CDR1 SGHAT and CDR2 FQNNGV. CDR3 DNA sequence: TGTGCCAGCAGCTCGGGACTGGGAGAGCAGTACTTC. Amino acids: CASSSGLGEQYF.

The rearrangement uses TRBV29-1 and TRBJ2-1; the D gene is possibly TRBD1 (6 bases). Germline lookup yields CDR1 SQVTM and CDR2 ANQGSEA. The V gene lost 4 bases and the J gene lost 7 bases, with 11 bases spanning the gap. The CDR3 runs 12 residues. The CDR3 nucleotides are TGCAGCGTTGTACAGGGTCTTAATGAGCAGTTCTTC. Its translation: CSVVQGLNEQFF.

This clonotype was seen repeatedly, ten times or more. The V call is TRBV3-1, the J call TRBJ2-7; TRBD1 matches at 9 bases. In germline, CDR1 is LGHDT, CDR2 YNNKEL (reference sequence). J lost 4 bases, V lost 7 bases, and 11 bases had no gene match. The CDR3 length is 15 residues. Here the CDR3 DNA reads TGTGCCAGCACTTCACAGGGGGCTAAGGGGTACGAGCAGTACTTC. Translating gives CASTSQGAKGYEQYF.

Many counts were recorded for this clonotype. V usage is TRBV7-6 and J usage is TRBJ2-7, with TRBD2 identical over 9 bases. CDR1 is SGHVS, CDR2 FNYEAQ, per germline. CDR3 size: 18 residues. V trimming: 0 bases; J trimming: 6 bases; junction bases outside the gene matches: 15. CDR3 coding DNA: TGTGCCAGCAGCTTAGCCCCCCAGGTGTTAGCGGGGGAAGTCGAGCAGTACTTC. This gives the protein CASSLAPQVLAGEVEQYF.

The V call is TRBV20-1, the J call TRBJ2-3; TRBD1 is a possible D gene (5 bases). Trimming left V 0 bases short and J 2 bases short, with 12 bases between. This CDR3 region has 15 residues. CDR1 and CDR2 from the germline V gene are DFQATT and SNEGSKA (reference sequence). CDR3 DNA sequence: TGCAGTGCTAGAGACTGGGGCGGATCCACAGATACGCAGTATTTT. It specifies CSARDWGGSTDTQYF.

This clonotype was detected a few times. The CDR3 reads CASSPGPGGGTDTQYF. DNA for the CDR3: TGTGCCAGCAGCCCGGGACCCGGAGGCGGCACAGATACGCAGTATTTT. The chain recombines TRBV7-9 with TRBJ2-3, with D perhaps assigned TRBD1 or TRBD2 (5 bases each). Trimming stripped 5 bases from V and 1 base from J, with 16 bases between. The length of the CDR3 is 16 residues. CDR1 and CDR2 (germline): SEHNR, FQNEAQ (reference sequence).

This clonotype was seen ten or more times. The V gene is TRBV6-5, the J gene TRBJ1-1, with D possibly being TRBD1 (5 bases). Germline CDR1 reads MNHEY; CDR2 reads SVGAGI. V was clipped by 2 bases and J by 5 bases, with 9 bases between them. The CDR3 runs 13 residues. The chain's CDR3 is CASSYEGFTEAFF. The DNA of the CDR3 is TGTGCCAGCAGTTACGAGGGGTTTACTGAAGCTTTCTTT.

In its sample, this clonotype was seen many times. The V and J genes are TRBV27 and TRBJ1-5, with TRBD1 matching over 10 bases. This CDR3 is built from 18 residues. Germline V gene lookup returns CDR1 MNHEY and CDR2 SMNVEV (reference sequence). J lost 1 base, V lost 0 bases, and 6 bases had no gene match. The CDR3 DNA is TGTGCCAGCAGTTTATCAGGACAGGGGGGAGGGAGCAATCAGCCCCAGCATTTT. Translated: CASSLSGQGGGSNQPQHF.

J is TRBJ1-1 and V is TRBV29-1; D is unclear. This CDR3 contains 12 residues. V was trimmed by 4 bases and J by 4 bases, leaving 10 bases between them. The germline gives CDR1 SQVTM, CDR2 ANQGSEA. CDR3 nucleotide sequence: TGCAGCGTTGTGATAAGCGGCACTGAAGCTTTCTTT. Residues: CSVVISGTEAFF. Looking up the rest from reference TRBV29-1 and TRBJ1-1 gives the full variable domain: SAVISQKPSRDICQRGTSLTIQCQVDSQVTMMFWYRQQPGQSLTLIATANQGSEATYESGFVIDKFPISRPNLTFSTLTVSNMSPEDSSIYLCSVVISGTEAFFGQGTRLTVV.

This clonotype showed up many times. The genes are TRBV11-2 and TRBJ1-1; D is unclear. Deletions cut 5 bases from V and 1 base from J, with 11 bases between. The germline gives CDR1 SGHAT, CDR2 FQNNGV. The length of the CDR3 is 14 residues. The CDR3 loop is CASSQGAGNTEAFF. In nucleotides, the CDR3 is TGTGCCAGCAGCCAAGGCGCGGGGAACACTGAAGCTTTCTTT.

The sample holds many counts of this clonotype. The chain links TRBV11-2 to TRBJ2-2; unclear D gene. V gave up 1 base and J gave up 9 bases, with 6 bases separating them. The CDR3 totals 12 residues. CDR1 and CDR2 from the germline V gene are SGHAT and FQNNGV. CDR3 coding DNA: TGTGCCAGCAGCTTAGGCTTTAGGGAGCTGTTTTTT. Protein sequence: CASSLGFRELFF.

In this sample, this clonotype turned up a few times. The CDR3 coding sequence is TGTGCCAGCAGCCGAGATCTGAACACTGAAGCTTTCTTT. Translation gives CASSRDLNTEAFF. The rearrangement joins TRBV14 to TRBJ1-1; D is ambiguous. The germline V gene encodes CDR1 SGHDN and CDR2 FVKESK. Trimming pared 4 bases from V and 0 bases from J, leaving 6 bases between. The CDR3 runs to 13 residues.

The CDR3 bases are TGTGCCAGCAGCCAAGGCATCGGGACGGACAATTCACCCCTCCACTTT. Translated: CASSQGIGTDNSPLHF. The chain carries TRBV4-2 and TRBJ1-6, with D perhaps matching TRBD1 (5 bases). Per the germline V gene, CDR1 is LGHNA and CDR2 is YNFKEQ. Trimming removed 1 base at V and 7 bases at J, with 14 bases between. The CDR3 sequence is 16 residues long.

CDR3 DNA: TGTGCCAGCAGCCCCAGGGACAGCAACTATGGCTACACCTTC. It is translated as CASSPRDSNYGYTF. This chain uses TRBV6-1 with TRBJ1-2; 7 bases are shared with TRBD1. The junction had 6 bases not matched to a gene; V was cut back by 6 bases and J by 2 bases. The CDR3 is made up of 14 amino acids. Germline CDR1 reads MNHNS; CDR2 reads SASEGT.

This clonotype was recorded at least ten times. One end of the junction is discordant with germline, which a read error may explain. The gene calls are TRBV7-2 and TRBJ1-1; no definite D call. The CDR3 totals 14 residues. Looked up from germline, CDR1 is SGHTA and CDR2 is FQGNSA. CDR3 amino acids: CASSLEGPVTEVFF. CDR3 DNA sequence: TGTGCCAGCAGCTTAGAGGGTCCCGTTACTGAAGTTTTCTTT.

This chain links TRBV29-1 with TRBJ1-3; D unclear. The V gene lost 5 bases and the J gene lost 0 bases, with 11 bases spanning the gap. Germline CDR1 is SQVTM and CDR2 is ANQGSEA. The CDR3 extends over 14 amino acids. The CDR3 here is CSVRPQGSGNTIYF. As DNA, the CDR3 is TGCAGCGTTCGACCTCAAGGCTCTGGAAACACCATATATTTT.

This clonotype was picked up many times. The chain has TRBV2 and TRBJ1-3; D unresolved. Trimming took off 6 bases at V and 0 bases at J, with 15 bases between the two ends. Germline V CDR1 and CDR2: SNHLY, FYNNEI. This CDR3 has 16 residues. CDR3 sequence: CASRTRLGFSGNTIYF. For the CDR3, the DNA is TGTGCCAGCAGGACCAGACTGGGATTCTCTGGAAACACCATATATTTT. Looking up the rest from reference TRBV2 and TRBJ1-3 gives the full variable domain: EPEVTQTPSHQVTQMGQEVILRCVPISNHLYFYWYRQILGQKVEFLVSFYNNEISEKSEIFDDQFSVERPDGSNFTLKIRSTKLEDSAMYFCASRTRLGFSGNTIYFGEGSWLTVV.

This clonotype came up many times. This chain connects TRBV6-1 to TRBJ1-1; possible D gene TRBD1, 5 bases. CDR3 length: 14 residues. V was trimmed by 6 bases and J by 3 bases, leaving 14 bases between them. The germline CDR1 and CDR2 sequences are MNHNS and SASEGT. The CDR3 loop reads CASRKTARDTEAFF. As DNA, the CDR3 is TGTGCCAGCAGAAAGACAGCAAGGGACACTGAAGCTTTCTTT.

This clonotype was recorded many times. This sequence joins TRBV29-1 and TRBJ1-1, with no clear D. Looked up from germline, CDR1 is SQVTM and CDR2 is ANQGSEA. V lost 5 bases, J lost 6 bases, and 7 bases lay in between. The CDR3 spans 10 residues. The CDR3 bases are TGCAGCGTTCTGGGCTCTGAAGCTTTCTTT. Translation gives CSVLGSEAFF. The variable domain in full, completed from reference TRBV29-1 and TRBJ1-1, reads SAVISQKPSRDICQRGTSLTIQCQVDSQVTMMFWYRQQPGQSLTLIATANQGSEATYESGFVIDKFPISRPNLTFSTLTVSNMSPEDSSIYLCSVLGSEAFFGQGTRLTVV.

The chain carries TRBV5-1 and TRBJ2-6, with D unresolved. Per germline, CDR1 SGHRS and CDR2 YFSETQ. This CDR3 is 14 amino acids long. Trimming pared 8 bases from V and 0 bases from J, leaving 9 bases between. The DNA of the CDR3 is TGCGCCAGTCACGTCAACTCTGGGGCCAACGTCCTGACTTTC. Protein product: CASHVNSGANVLTF.

At least ten counts were recorded for this clonotype. CDR3 sequence (DNA): TGTGCCAGCTTGGGCGGGACTCGGAGCCAAGAGACCCAGTACTTC. Protein: CASLGGTRSQETQYF. This chain joins TRBV11-2 and TRBJ2-5; maybe TRBD2 (6 bases). Looked up from germline, CDR1 is SGHAT and CDR2 is FQNNGV. This CDR3 comprises 15 residues. Trimming stripped 8 bases from V and 1 base from J, with 17 bases between.